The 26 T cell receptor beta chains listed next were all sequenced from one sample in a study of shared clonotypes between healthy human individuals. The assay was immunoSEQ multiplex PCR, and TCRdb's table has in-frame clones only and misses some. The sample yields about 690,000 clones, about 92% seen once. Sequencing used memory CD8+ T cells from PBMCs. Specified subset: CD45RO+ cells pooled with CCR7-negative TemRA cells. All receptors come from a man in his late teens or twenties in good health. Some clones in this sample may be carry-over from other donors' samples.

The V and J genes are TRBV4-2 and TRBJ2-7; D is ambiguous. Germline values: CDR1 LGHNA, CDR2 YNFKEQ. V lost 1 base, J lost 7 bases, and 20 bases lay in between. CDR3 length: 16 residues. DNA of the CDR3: TGTGCCAGCAGCCAAGGGTTTAAAGCTATGGGTGTGGAGCAGTACTTC. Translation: CASSQGFKAMGVEQYF.

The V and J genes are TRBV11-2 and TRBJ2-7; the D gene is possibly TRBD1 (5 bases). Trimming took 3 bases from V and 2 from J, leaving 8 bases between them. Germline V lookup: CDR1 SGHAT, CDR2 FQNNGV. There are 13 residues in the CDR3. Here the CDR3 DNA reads TGTGCCAGCAGCTTGACAGCGACCTACGAGCAGTACTTC. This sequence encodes CASSLTATYEQYF.

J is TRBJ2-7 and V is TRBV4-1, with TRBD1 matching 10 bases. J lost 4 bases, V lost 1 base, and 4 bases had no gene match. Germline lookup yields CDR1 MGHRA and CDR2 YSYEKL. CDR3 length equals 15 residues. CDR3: CASSQAGQGVYEQYF. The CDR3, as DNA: TGCGCCAGCAGCCAAGCTGGACAGGGGGTATACGAGCAGTACTTC.

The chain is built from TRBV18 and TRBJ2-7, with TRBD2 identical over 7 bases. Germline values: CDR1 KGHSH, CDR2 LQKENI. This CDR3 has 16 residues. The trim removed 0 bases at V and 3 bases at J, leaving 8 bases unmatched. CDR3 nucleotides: TGTGCCAGCTCACCACCGATTAAGGGAGGGTACTACGAGCAGTACTTC. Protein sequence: CASSPPIKGGYYEQYF.

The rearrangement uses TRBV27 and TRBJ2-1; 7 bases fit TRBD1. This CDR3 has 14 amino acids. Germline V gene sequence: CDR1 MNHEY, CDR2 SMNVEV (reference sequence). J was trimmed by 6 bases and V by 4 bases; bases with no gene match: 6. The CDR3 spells CASSWGTVGNEQFF. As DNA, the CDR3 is TGTGCCAGCAGTTGGGGGACAGTAGGCAATGAGCAGTTCTTC.

The CDR3 sequence: CASSFKASGSYEQYF. For the CDR3, the DNA is TGTGCCAGCAGCTTTAAAGCCAGCGGGAGTTACGAGCAGTACTTC. This sequence joins TRBV7-6 and TRBJ2-7; TRBD2 agrees at 8 bases. The CDR3 covers 15 residues. The V gene's germline CDR1 is SGHVS and CDR2 FNYEAQ. V dropped 3 bases and J dropped 4; count of bases not matched to a gene: 8. Variable domain in full (rest from reference TRBV7-6 and TRBJ2-7): GAGVSQSPRYKVTKRGQDVALRCDPISGHVSLYWYRQALGQGPEFLTYFNYEAQQDKSGLPNDRFSAERPEGSISTLTIQRTEQRDSAMYRCASSFKASGSYEQYFGPGTRLTVT.

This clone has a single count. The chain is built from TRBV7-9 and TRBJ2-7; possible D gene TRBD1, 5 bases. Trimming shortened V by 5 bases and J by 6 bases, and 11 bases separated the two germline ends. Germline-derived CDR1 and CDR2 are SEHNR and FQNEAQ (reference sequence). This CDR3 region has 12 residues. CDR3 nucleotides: TGTGCCAGCAGCAGCAGGGTTCCCGAGCAGTACTTC. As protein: CASSSRVPEQYF.

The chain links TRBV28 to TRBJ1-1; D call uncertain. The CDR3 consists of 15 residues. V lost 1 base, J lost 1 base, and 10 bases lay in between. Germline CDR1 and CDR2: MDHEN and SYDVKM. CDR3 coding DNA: TGTGCCAGCAGTTTATTTAGGCGACGGAACACTGAAGCTTTCTTT. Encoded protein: CASSLFRRRNTEAFF.

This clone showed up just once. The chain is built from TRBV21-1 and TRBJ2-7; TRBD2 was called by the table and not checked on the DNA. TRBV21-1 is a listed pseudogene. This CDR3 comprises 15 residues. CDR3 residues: CASSPLAGVGYEQYF. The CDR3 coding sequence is TGTGCCAGCAGTCCGCTAGCGGGTGTAGGCTACGAGCAGTACTTC.

The CDR3 nucleotides read TGTGCCAGTAGTATAGACCGGGCCTACAATGAGCAGTTCTTC. It is translated as CASSIDRAYNEQFF. The rearrangement links TRBV19 to TRBJ2-1; D gene uncertain. Germline loops: CDR1 LNHDA, CDR2 SQIVND (reference sequence). The CDR3 has 14 amino acids. Trimming shortened V by 0 bases and J by 2 bases, and 5 bases separated the two germline ends.

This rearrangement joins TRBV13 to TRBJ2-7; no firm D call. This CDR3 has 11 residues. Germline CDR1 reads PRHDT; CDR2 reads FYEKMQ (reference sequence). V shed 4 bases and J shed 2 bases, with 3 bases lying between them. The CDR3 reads CASSSTYEQYF. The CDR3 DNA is TGTGCCAGCAGCTCTACCTACGAGCAGTACTTC.

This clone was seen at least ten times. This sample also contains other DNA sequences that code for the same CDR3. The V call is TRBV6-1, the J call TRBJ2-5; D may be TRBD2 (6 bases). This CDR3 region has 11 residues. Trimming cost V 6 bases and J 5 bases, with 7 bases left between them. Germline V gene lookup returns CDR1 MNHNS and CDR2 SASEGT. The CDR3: CASRAGETQYF. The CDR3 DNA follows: TGTGCCAGCAGGGCGGGGGAGACCCAGTACTTC.

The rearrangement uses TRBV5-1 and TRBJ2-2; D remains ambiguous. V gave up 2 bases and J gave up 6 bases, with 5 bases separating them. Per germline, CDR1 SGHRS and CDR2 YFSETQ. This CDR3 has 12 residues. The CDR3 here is CASSFKAGELFF. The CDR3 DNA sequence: TGCGCCAGCAGCTTTAAAGCCGGGGAGCTGTTTTTT.

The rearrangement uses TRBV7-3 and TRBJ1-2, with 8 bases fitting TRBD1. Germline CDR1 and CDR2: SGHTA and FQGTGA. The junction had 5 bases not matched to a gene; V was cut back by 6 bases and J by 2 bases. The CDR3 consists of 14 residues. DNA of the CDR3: TGTGCCAGCAGGCCACGACAGGGGAACTATGGCTACACCTTC. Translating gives CASRPRQGNYGYTF.

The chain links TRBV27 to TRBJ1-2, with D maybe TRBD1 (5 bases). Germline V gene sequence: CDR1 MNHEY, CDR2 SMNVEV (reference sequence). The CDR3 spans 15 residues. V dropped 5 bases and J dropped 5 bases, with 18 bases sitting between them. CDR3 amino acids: CASSARDSDLYGYTF. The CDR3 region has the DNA TGTGCCAGCAGTGCCCGGGACTCAGACCTTTATGGCTACACCTTC.

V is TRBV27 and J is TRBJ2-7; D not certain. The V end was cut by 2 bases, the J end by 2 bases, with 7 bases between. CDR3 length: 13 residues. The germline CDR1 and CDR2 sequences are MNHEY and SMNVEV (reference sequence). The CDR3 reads CASSLEHPYEQYF. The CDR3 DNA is TGTGCCAGCAGTTTAGAACACCCCTACGAGCAGTACTTC.

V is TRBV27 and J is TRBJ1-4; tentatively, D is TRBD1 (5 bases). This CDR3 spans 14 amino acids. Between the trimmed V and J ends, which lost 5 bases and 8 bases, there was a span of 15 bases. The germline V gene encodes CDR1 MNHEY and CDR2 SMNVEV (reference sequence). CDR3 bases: TGTGCCAGCAGTCCTTTCCAGGGCAGAGAAAAACTGTTTTTT. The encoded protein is CASSPFQGREKLFF. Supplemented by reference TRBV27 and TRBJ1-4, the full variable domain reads EAQVTQNPRYLITVTGKKLTVTCSQNMNHEYMSWYRQDPGLGLRQIYYSMNVEVTDKGDVPEGYKVSRKEKRNFPLILESPSPNQTSLYFCASSPFQGREKLFFGSGTQLSVL.

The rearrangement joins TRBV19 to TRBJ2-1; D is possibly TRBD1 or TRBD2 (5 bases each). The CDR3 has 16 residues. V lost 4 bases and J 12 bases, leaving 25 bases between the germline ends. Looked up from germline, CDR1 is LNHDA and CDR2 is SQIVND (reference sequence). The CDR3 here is CASSTFGWDGQEWQFF. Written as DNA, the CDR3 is TGTGCCAGTAGTACTTTTGGTTGGGACGGCCAGGAATGGCAGTTCTTC.

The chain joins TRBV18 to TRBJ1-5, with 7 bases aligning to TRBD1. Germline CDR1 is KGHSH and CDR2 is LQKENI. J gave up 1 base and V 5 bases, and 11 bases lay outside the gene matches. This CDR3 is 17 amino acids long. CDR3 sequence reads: CASSEEGGTASNQPQHF. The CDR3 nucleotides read TGTGCCAGCTCAGAAGAGGGAGGGACAGCGAGCAATCAGCCCCAGCATTTT.

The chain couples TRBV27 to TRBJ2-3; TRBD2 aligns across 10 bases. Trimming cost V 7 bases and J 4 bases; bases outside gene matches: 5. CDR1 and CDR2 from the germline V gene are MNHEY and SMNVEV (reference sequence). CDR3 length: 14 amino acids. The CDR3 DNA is TGTGCCAGCACTTCTAGCGGGAGCTCAGATACGCAGTATTTT. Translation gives CASTSSGSSDTQYF.

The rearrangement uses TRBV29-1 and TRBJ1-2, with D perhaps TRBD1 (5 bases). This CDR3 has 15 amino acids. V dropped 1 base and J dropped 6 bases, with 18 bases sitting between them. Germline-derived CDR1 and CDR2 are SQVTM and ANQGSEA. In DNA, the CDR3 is TGCAGCGTTGAAGGGCAGGGAGGGGACTACCATGGCTACACCTTC. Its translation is CSVEGQGGDYHGYTF.

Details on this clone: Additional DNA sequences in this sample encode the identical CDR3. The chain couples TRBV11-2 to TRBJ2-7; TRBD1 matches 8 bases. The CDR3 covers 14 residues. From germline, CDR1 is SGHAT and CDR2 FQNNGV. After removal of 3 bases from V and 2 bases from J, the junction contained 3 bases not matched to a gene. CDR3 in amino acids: CASSFGTGPYEQYF. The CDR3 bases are TGTGCCAGCAGCTTTGGGACAGGCCCCTACGAGCAGTACTTC.

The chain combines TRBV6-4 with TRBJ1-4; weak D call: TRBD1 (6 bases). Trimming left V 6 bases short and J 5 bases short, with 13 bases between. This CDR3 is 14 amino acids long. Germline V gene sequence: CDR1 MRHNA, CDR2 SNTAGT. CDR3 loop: CASSVGQQNEKLFF. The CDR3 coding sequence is TGTGCCAGCAGCGTCGGACAGCAGAATGAAAAACTGTTTTTT.

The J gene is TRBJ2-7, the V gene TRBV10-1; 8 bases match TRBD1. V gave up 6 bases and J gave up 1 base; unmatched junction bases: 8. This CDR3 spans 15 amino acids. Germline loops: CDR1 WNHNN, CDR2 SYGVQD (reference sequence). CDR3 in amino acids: CASRPDRGKSYEQYF. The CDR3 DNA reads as TGCGCCAGCAGGCCCGACAGGGGAAAGTCCTACGAGCAGTACTTC.

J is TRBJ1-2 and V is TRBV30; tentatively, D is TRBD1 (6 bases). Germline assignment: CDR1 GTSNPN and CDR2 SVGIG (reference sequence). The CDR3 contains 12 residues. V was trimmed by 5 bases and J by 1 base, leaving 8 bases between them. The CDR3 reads CAWGGSNYGYTF. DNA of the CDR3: TGTGCCTGGGGGGGCAGTAACTATGGCTACACCTTC.

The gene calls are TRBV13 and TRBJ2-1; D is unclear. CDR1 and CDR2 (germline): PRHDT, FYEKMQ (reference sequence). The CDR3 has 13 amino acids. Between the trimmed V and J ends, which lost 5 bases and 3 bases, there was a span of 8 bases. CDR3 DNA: TGTGCCAGCAGCCCACGAAGCTACAATGAGCAGTTCTTC. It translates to CASSPRSYNEQFF.